The 25 T cell receptor beta chains reported below all come from one sample, sequenced in a study of T cells in Graves' hyperthyroidism and ophthalmopathy. Amplification of TCR beta CDR3 regions used RNA as the template. HTBI primers were used for first-round RT-PCR of the TCR CDR3. TCRdb reprocessed the multiplex PCR reads via MiXCR and lists one record per CDR3 protein. The sample lists 300,000 to 450,000 distinct CDR3 sequences; around an eighth were seen once. Sequenced: blood. The receptors shown here come from a man aged 25 to 40 with Graves' hyperthyroidism that later progressed to Graves' ophthalmopathy.

The chain is built from TRBV5-1 and TRBJ2-6; D is possibly TRBD2 (5 bases). V lost 4 bases, J lost 2 bases, and 13 bases lay in between. This CDR3 is 16 amino acids long. Germline lookup yields CDR1 SGHRS and CDR2 YFSETQ. The CDR3 loop reads CASSKLVGAGANVLTF. In DNA form, the CDR3 reads TGCGCCAGCAGCAAACTAGTTGGTGCTGGGGCCAACGTCCTGACTTTC.

This chain links TRBV7-9 with TRBJ2-5; D not resolved. This CDR3 contains 16 residues. V dropped 4 bases and J dropped 4 bases, with 19 bases sitting between them. Per germline, CDR1 SEHNR and CDR2 FQNEAQ (reference sequence). CDR3 protein: CASSYFRQRFPETQYF. The CDR3, as DNA: TGTGCCAGCAGCTACTTCCGCCAGCGTTTTCCAGAGACCCAGTACTTC.

The sample holds many counts of this clonotype. The chain has TRBV9 and TRBJ1-5; D is uncertain. Germline CDR1 SGDLS, CDR2 YYNGEE. The V end lost 0 bases, the J end lost 6 bases, and 7 bases lay between the germline ends. The CDR3 totals 13 residues. CDR3 coding DNA: TGTGCCAGCAGCGTAGGGGCGGGTCAGCCCCAGCATTTT. Residues: CASSVGAGQPQHF.

In its sample, this clonotype was seen a few times. The chain recombines TRBV20-1 with TRBJ2-6, with a possible D match to TRBD1 (5 bases). The V gene's germline CDR1 is DFQATT and CDR2 SNEGSKA (reference sequence). The CDR3 is 13 residues long. The CDR3, as DNA: TGCAGCGCCGCAGGGTGGGGGGCCAACGTCCTGACTTTC. This sequence encodes CSAAGWGANVLTF.

This clonotype showed up many times. The chain employs TRBV2 and TRBJ1-2; D gene uncertain. Germline V gene sequence: CDR1 SNHLY, CDR2 FYNNEI. V was cut by 7 bases and J by 5 bases, with 5 bases left in between. The CDR3 loop spans 10 amino acids. The chain's CDR3 is CASNGYGYTF. The CDR3 region has the DNA TGTGCCAGCAATGGGTATGGCTACACCTTC.

There are many counts of this clonotype. The gene calls are TRBV2 and TRBJ1-6; 7 positions agree with TRBD1. Looked up from germline, CDR1 is SNHLY and CDR2 is FYNNEI. The CDR3 loop spans 17 amino acids. V lost 8 bases, J lost 13 bases, and 23 bases stayed unmatched. CDR3 protein: CASHPNPGQAYPVPLHF. The CDR3 region has the DNA TGTGCCAGCCACCCCAACCCCGGACAGGCCTATCCAGTCCCCCTCCACTTT.

The chain is built from TRBV10-3 and TRBJ2-1; 9 bases are a match to TRBD1. Germline V lookup: CDR1 ENHRY, CDR2 SYGVKD. This CDR3 is built from 14 residues. J was trimmed by 2 bases and V by 11 bases; bases with no gene match: 7. CDR3: CASQGTGTYNEQFF. In DNA form, the CDR3 reads TGTGCCTCTCAGGGGACAGGGACCTACAATGAGCAGTTCTTC.

This clonotype was seen a handful of times. The chain combines TRBV20-1 with TRBJ2-7; 7 nucleotides line up with TRBD1. Germline lookup yields CDR1 DFQATT and CDR2 SNEGSKA (reference sequence). The CDR3 consists of 14 residues. The trim removed 0 bases at V and 4 bases at J, leaving 6 bases unmatched. CDR3 in DNA: TGCAGTGCTAGAGATCCGGGACAGAGATACGAGCAGTACTTC. Amino acid sequence: CSARDPGQRYEQYF.

This chain connects TRBV6-1 to TRBJ2-7; 10 bases map to TRBD2. The CDR3 sequence is 13 residues long. CDR1 and CDR2 from the germline V gene are MNHNS and SASEGT. V lost 7 bases and J lost 5; bases outside the gene matches: 5. The CDR3 loop reads CASNLAGVDEQYF. The CDR3 DNA reads as TGTGCCAGCAATCTAGCGGGGGTGGACGAGCAGTACTTC.

The chain uses TRBV20-1 and TRBJ2-7; a possible D gene is TRBD2 (7 bases). This CDR3 region has 15 residues. Germline lookup yields CDR1 DFQATT and CDR2 SNEGSKA (reference sequence). V lost 1 base to trimming and J lost 3 bases, with 16 bases between them. The CDR3 is CSARGDRGADYEQYF. In DNA, the CDR3 is TGCAGTGCTAGAGGTGATCGGGGGGCCGACTACGAGCAGTACTTC.

This clonotype was observed at least ten times. This chain joins TRBV28 and TRBJ2-3, with 9 bases identical to TRBD2. The CDR3 consists of 15 residues. Germline values: CDR1 MDHEN, CDR2 SYDVKM. The junction had 8 bases not matched to a gene; V was cut back by 5 bases and J by 5 bases. The CDR3 reads CASSPRVAGVDTQYF. CDR3 DNA sequence: TGTGCCAGCAGTCCCCGGGTAGCGGGGGTAGATACGCAGTATTTT.

The chain carries TRBV3-1 and TRBJ1-2; perhaps TRBD1 as D (6 bases). In germline, CDR1 is LGHDT, CDR2 YNNKEL (reference sequence). V dropped 2 bases and J dropped 5 bases, with 15 bases sitting between them. This CDR3 comprises 15 residues. The CDR3 sequence is CASSQRSKGEYGYTF. CDR3 coding DNA: TGTGCCAGCAGCCAAAGGTCTAAGGGGGAATATGGCTACACCTTC.

This clonotype was seen ten or more times. The chain carries TRBV18 and TRBJ2-3; no reliable D call. V shed 2 bases and J shed 2 bases, with 5 bases lying between them. Germline-derived CDR1 and CDR2 are KGHSH and LQKENI. CDR3 length: 13 residues. Here the CDR3 DNA reads TGTGCCAGCTCACCAGCCTACACAGATACGCAGTATTTT. This encodes CASSPAYTDTQYF.

At least ten counts were recorded for this clonotype. The chain recombines TRBV2 with TRBJ1-2; D gene uncertain. In germline, CDR1 is SNHLY, CDR2 FYNNEI. The CDR3 contains 15 residues. V was trimmed by 6 bases and J by 2 bases, leaving 16 bases between them. This CDR3 is CASRAGVRRNYGYTF. The CDR3 nucleotides read TGTGCCAGCAGGGCCGGGGTCCGGAGAAACTATGGCTACACCTTC.

The chain is built from TRBV11-2 and TRBJ2-3, with TRBD2 identical over 8 bases. The V and J ends lost 6 bases and 0 bases, in that order; junction bases with no gene match: 17. The CDR3 length is 19 residues. CDR1 and CDR2 (germline): SGHAT, FQNNGV. DNA for the CDR3: TGTGCCAGCAGTGAAAACGGGGGGGCTTTTCCATTTAGCACAGATACGCAGTATTTT. Protein sequence: CASSENGGAFPFSTDTQYF.

This clonotype has more than one count but fewer than ten. The gene calls are TRBV20-1 and TRBJ2-1; 8 bases fit TRBD1. Germline V lookup: CDR1 DFQATT, CDR2 SNEGSKA (reference sequence). V lost 4 bases to trimming and J lost 9 bases; unmatched junction nucleotides: 5. The CDR3 sequence is 12 residues long. For the CDR3, the DNA is TGCAGTGCTACCTCAGGGGGCGCTGAGCAGTTCTTC. Protein product: CSATSGGAEQFF.

This clonotype showed up just a few times. The chain carries TRBV30 and TRBJ2-1, with D possibly TRBD1 on 5 matching bases. Trimming removed 2 bases from V and 6 bases from J, with 20 bases in between. There are 16 residues in the CDR3. Germline V CDR1 and CDR2: GTSNPN, SVGIG (reference sequence). The CDR3 nucleotides read TGTGCCTGGAGTTTTGGGGCACTCGTCTACGGCAATGAGCAGTTCTTC. It translates to CAWSFGALVYGNEQFF.

This clonotype was counted many times. The CDR3 spells CASSSYTGGDDEQFF. The CDR3, as DNA: TGTGCCAGCAGCTCTTACACGGGGGGGGACGATGAGCAGTTCTTC. V and J are TRBV11-3 and TRBJ2-1; TRBD2 matches 8 bases. The J segment lost 8 bases and the V segment lost 4 bases, leaving 10 bases of the junction unmatched. CDR3 length: 15 residues. The germline gives CDR1 SGHNT, CDR2 YENEEA.

This clonotype has more than one count but fewer than ten. The chain employs TRBV6-1 and TRBJ2-7, with 8 bases identical to TRBD1. This CDR3 spans 14 amino acids. The V gene's germline CDR1 is MNHNS and CDR2 SASEGT. V trimming: 3 bases; J trimming: 5 bases; junction bases outside the gene matches: 6. CDR3 sequence (DNA): TGTGCCAGCAGTGATTGGACAGGGATACACGAGCAGTACTTC. As protein: CASSDWTGIHEQYF.

This clonotype was seen many times. The rearrangement uses TRBV7-9 and TRBJ2-5; 10 bases are a match to TRBD1. The CDR3 runs to 14 residues. V was clipped by 6 bases and J by 5 bases; unmatched bases: 6. Germline V gene data show CDR1 as SEHNR and CDR2 as FQNEAQ (reference sequence). The CDR3 loop is CASSPGTGVETQYF. The CDR3, as DNA: TGTGCCAGCAGTCCCGGGACAGGGGTCGAGACCCAGTACTTC.

Ten or more counts support this clonotype. The chain uses TRBV5-1 and TRBJ1-1; 8 bases are shared with TRBD1. CDR3 length equals 14 residues. J gave up 1 base and V 4 bases, and 3 bases lay outside the gene matches. Germline values: CDR1 SGHRS, CDR2 YFSETQ. Here the CDR3 reads CASSQDRANTEAFF. The CDR3 bases are TGCGCCAGCAGCCAGGACAGGGCGAACACTGAAGCTTTCTTT.

This clonotype was observed a few times. The rearrangement joins TRBV12-5 to TRBJ2-7; TRBD2 matches at 7 bases. Looked up from germline, CDR1 is LGHNT and CDR2 is FRNRAP. The CDR3 totals 14 residues. V dropped 5 bases and J dropped 6; count of bases not matched to a gene: 10. The CDR3 DNA sequence: TGTGCTAGTGGTCCTCTGGGGGGGTCCGTCGAGCAGTACTTC. This sequence encodes CASGPLGGSVEQYF. Variable domain in full (rest from reference TRBV12-5 and TRBJ2-7): DARVTQTPRHKVTEMGQEVTMRCQPILGHNTVFWYRQTMMQGLELLAYFRNRAPLDDSGMPKDRFSAEMPDATLATLKIQPSEPRDSAVYFCASGPLGGSVEQYFGPGTRLTVT.

The table lists this clonotype with many counts. The rearrangement uses TRBV6-1 and TRBJ1-2; weak D call: TRBD1 (6 bases). V lost 9 bases and J lost 6, with 17 bases in between. CDR3 length: 13 amino acids. Germline lookup yields CDR1 MNHNS and CDR2 SASEGT. The CDR3 sequence is CASKHREWDGYTF. The CDR3 DNA reads as TGTGCCAGTAAGCACAGGGAATGGGATGGCTACACCTTC.

This clonotype was found many times. The chain uses TRBV6-1 and TRBJ2-3; a weak D match, TRBD2 (7 bases). The CDR3 spans 14 residues. From germline, CDR1 is MNHNS and CDR2 SASEGT. The V end was cut by 10 bases, the J end by 2 bases, with 16 bases between. CDR3 amino acids: CAIQGRGNTDTQYF. In DNA form, the CDR3 reads TGTGCCATCCAGGGGCGGGGGAACACAGATACGCAGTATTTT.

This chain connects TRBV30 to TRBJ1-6; maybe TRBD1 (6 bases). Germline V lookup: CDR1 GTSNPN, CDR2 SVGIG (reference sequence). V gave up 2 bases and J gave up 6 bases, with 8 bases separating them. The CDR3 is 13 amino acids. The CDR3 sequence is CAWSRGANSPLHF. The CDR3 nucleotides read TGTGCCTGGAGTAGGGGGGCTAATTCACCCCTCCACTTT.